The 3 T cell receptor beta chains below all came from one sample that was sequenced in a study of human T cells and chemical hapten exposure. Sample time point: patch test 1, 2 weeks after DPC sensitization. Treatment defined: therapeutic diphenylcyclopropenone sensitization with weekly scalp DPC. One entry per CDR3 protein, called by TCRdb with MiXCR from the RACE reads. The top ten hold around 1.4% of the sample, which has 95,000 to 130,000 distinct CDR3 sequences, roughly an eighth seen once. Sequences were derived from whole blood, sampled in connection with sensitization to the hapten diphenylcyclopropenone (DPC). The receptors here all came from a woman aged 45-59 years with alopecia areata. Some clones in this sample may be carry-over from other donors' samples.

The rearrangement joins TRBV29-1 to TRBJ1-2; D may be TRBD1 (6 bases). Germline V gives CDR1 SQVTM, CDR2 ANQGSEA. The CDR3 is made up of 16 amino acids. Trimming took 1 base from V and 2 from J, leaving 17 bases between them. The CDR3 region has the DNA TGCAGCGTTGAAGGGGTCGCGGACAGTCTCAACTATGGCTACACCTTC. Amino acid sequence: CSVEGVADSLNYGYTF.

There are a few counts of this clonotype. As DNA, the CDR3 is TGTGCCAGCTCACCACCGAGAACAGGGGACAAGCCCCAGCATTTT. Its translation: CASSPPRTGDKPQHF. The chain recombines TRBV18 with TRBJ1-5; 7 nucleotides agree with TRBD1. Germline CDR1 is KGHSH and CDR2 is LQKENI. Trimming took 0 bases from V and 8 from J; bases not matched to a gene: 7. CDR3 length: 15 amino acids.

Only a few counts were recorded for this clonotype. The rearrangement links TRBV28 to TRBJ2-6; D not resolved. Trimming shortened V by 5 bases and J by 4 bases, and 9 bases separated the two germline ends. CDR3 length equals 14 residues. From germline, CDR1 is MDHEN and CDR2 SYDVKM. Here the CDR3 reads CASSRIQGANVLTF. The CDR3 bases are TGTGCCAGCAGTCGTATCCAGGGGGCCAACGTCCTGACTTTC.